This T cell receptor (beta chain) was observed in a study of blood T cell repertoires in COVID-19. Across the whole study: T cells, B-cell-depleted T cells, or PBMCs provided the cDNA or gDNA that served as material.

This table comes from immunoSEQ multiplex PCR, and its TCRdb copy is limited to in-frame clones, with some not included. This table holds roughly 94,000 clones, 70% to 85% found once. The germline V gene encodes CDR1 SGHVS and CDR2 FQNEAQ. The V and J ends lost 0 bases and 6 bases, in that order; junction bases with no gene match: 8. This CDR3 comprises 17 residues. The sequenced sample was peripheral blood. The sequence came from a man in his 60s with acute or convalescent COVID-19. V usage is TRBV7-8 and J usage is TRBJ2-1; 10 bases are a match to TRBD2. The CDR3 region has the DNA TGTGCCAGCAGCTTAGCGCTAGGAGCGGGGGGGCCCAATGAGCAGTTCTTC. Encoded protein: CASSLALGAGGPNEQFF.